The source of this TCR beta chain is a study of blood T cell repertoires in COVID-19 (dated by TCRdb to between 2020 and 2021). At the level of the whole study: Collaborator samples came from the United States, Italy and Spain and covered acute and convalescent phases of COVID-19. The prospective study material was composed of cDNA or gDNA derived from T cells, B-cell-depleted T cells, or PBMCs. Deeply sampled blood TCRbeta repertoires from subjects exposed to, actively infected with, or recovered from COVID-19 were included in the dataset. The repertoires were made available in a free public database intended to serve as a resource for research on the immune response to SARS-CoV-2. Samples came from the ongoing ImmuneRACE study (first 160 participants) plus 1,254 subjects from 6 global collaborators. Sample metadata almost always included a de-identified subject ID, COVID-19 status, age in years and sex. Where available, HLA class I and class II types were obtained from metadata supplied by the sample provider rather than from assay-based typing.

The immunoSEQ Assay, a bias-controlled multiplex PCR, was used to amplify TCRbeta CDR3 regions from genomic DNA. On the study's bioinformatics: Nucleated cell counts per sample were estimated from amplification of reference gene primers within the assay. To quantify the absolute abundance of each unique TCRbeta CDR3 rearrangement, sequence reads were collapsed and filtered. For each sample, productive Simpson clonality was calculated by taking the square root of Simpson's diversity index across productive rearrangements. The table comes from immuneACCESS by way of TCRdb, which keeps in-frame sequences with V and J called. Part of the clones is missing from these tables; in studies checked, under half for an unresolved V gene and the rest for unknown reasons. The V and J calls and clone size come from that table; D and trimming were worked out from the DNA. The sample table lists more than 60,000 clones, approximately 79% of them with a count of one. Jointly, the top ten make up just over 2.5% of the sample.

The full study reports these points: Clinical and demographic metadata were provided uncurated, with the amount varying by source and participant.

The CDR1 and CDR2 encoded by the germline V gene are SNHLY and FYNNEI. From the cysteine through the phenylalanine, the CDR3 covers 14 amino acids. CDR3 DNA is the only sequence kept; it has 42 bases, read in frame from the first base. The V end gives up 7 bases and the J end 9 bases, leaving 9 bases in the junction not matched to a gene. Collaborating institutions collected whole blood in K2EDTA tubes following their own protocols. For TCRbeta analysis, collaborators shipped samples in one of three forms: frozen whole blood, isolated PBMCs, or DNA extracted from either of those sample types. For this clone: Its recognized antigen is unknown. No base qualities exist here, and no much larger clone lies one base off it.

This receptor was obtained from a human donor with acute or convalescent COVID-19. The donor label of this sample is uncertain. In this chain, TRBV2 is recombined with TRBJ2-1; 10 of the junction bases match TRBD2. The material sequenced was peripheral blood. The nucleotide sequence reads TGTGCCAGCACCAGGGGTGCTAGCGGGGGTGAGCAGTTCTTC. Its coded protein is CASTRGASGGEQFF.